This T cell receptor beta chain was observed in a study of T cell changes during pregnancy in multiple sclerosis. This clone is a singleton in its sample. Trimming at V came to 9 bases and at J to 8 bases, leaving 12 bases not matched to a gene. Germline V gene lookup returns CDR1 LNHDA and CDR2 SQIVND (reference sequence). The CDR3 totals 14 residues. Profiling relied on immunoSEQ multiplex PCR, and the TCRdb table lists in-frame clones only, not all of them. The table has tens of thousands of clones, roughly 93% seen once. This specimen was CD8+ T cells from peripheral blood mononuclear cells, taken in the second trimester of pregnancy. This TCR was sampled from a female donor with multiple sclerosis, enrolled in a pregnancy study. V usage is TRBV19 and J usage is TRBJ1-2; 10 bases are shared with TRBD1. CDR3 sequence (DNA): TGTGCCAGCAAGACTAGACAGGGGGCAGGCGGCTACACCTTC. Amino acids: CASKTRQGAGGYTF.